The source of this T cell receptor (beta chain) is a study of shared clonotypes between healthy human individuals. Naivety among CD8 cells was defined by CD45RO negativity and positive CCR7 selection, thereby excluding terminally differentiated effector memory CD45RA+ cells. Sorted-subset replicate PCRs used about 0.2 ug of genomic DNA. This amount corresponded to approximately 30,000 T cell genomes. Produced via immunoSEQ multiplex PCR; TCRdb's table is partial and in-frame only. The sample contains some 2,100,000 clones, about 92% of which appear only once. Study-wide findings and caveats: Represented diversity, genetic and exposure-history alike, was limited by few donors.

A remark on this clone: Its target is not known. In the same sample, other DNA sequences code for this CDR3.

Sequencing was carried out using naive CD8+ T cells from PBMCs. The clonotype comes from a man aged 18 to 29 in good health. Some clones in this sample may be carry-over from other donors' samples.

The CDR3 spells CASRLAGGPAEQYF. CDR3 DNA: TGTGCCAGCAGGCTAGCGGGAGGACCAGCCGAGCAGTACTTC. The chain couples TRBV27 to TRBJ2-7; TRBD2 aligns across 11 bases. The CDR3 extends over 14 amino acids. V was clipped by 6 bases and J by 6 bases; unmatched bases: 7. CDR1 MNHEY and CDR2 SMNVEV come from the germline V gene (reference sequence).